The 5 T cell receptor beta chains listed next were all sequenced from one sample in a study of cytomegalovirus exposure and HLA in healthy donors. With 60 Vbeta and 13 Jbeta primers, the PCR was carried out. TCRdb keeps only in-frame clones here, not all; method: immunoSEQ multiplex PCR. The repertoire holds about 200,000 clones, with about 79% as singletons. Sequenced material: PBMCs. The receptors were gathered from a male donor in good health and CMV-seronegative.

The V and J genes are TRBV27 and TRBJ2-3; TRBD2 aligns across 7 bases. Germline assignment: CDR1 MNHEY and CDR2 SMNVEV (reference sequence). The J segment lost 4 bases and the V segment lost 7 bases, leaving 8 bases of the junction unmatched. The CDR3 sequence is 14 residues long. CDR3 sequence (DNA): TGTGCCAGCACGGCCGGGAGGAGGGCAGATACGCAGTATTTT. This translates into CASTAGRRADTQYF.

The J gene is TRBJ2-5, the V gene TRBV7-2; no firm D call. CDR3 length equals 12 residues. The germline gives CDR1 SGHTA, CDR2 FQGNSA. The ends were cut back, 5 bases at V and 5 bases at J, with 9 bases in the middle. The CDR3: CASSPNRETQYF. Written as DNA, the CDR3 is TGTGCCAGCAGCCCAAACCGGGAGACCCAGTACTTC.

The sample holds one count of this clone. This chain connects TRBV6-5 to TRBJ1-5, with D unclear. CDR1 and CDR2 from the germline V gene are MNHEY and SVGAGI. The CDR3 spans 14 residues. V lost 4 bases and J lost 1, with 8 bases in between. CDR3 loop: CASSLDGSNQPQHF. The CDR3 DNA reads TGTGCCAGCAGTTTAGACGGGAGCAATCAGCCCCAGCATTTT.

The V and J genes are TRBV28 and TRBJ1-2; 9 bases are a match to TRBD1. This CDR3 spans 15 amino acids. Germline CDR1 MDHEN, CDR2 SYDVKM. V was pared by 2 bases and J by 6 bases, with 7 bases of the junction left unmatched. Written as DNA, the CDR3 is TGTGCCAGCAGTTTAGGGGGACAGGGAGGGGATGGCTACACCTTC. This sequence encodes CASSLGGQGGDGYTF.

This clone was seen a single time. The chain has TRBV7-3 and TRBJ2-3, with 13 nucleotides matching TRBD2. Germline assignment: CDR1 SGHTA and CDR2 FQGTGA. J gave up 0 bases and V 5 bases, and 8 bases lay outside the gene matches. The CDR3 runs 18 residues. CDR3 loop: CASSPGLAGATSTDTQYF. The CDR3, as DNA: TGTGCCAGCAGCCCAGGACTAGCGGGGGCGACTAGCACAGATACGCAGTATTTT.